The 5 T cell receptor beta chains given below trace back to one sample, sequenced in a study of blood T cell repertoires in COVID-19. TCRdb's table, derived via immunoSEQ multiplex PCR, lists solely in-frame clones and lacks some. The profile covers some 78,000 clones, with roughly 88% appearing a single time and under 1.1% taken by the ten largest. Sequenced sample: peripheral blood. The source is a woman aged 45-65 years in a cohort sampled during active COVID-19.

CDR3 nucleotides: TGCGCCAGCAGCTTGGGGGGACTAGCGGGAGGCCGGGAGACCCAGTACTTC. Its protein is CASSLGGLAGGRETQYF. This chain links TRBV5-1 with TRBJ2-5, with 15 bases lining up with TRBD2. Germline-derived CDR1 and CDR2 are SGHRS and YFSETQ. V trimming: 0 bases; J trimming: 5 bases; junction bases outside the gene matches: 5. The CDR3 sequence is 17 residues long. The complete variable domain, with remaining parts taken from reference TRBV5-1 and TRBJ2-5, reads KAGVTQTPRYLIKTRGQQVTLSCSPISGHRSVSWYQQTPGQGLQFLFEYFSETQRNKGNFPGRFSGRQFSNSRSEMNVSTLELGDSALYLCASSLGGLAGGRETQYFGPGTRLLVL.

This chain uses TRBV24-1 with TRBJ2-1; 8 positions match TRBD2. Per germline, CDR1 KGHDR and CDR2 SFDVKD. V lost 1 base to trimming and J lost 8 bases; unmatched junction nucleotides: 6. This CDR3 has 15 residues. The CDR3 DNA reads as TGTGCCACCAGTGATTTCCTTAGCGGGGAGGATGAGCAGTTCTTC. It translates to CATSDFLSGEDEQFF.

Written as DNA, the CDR3 is TGTGCCAGCAGTTCCCCCGGGAAAGCTAACTATGGCTACACCTTC. Encoded protein: CASSSPGKANYGYTF. The chain combines TRBV28 with TRBJ1-2; no clear D. This CDR3 has 15 residues. In germline, CDR1 is MDHEN, CDR2 SYDVKM. V was pared by 4 bases and J by 0 bases, with 12 bases between.

The V gene is TRBV5-1, the J gene TRBJ2-5; 10 bases are shared with TRBD1. There are 14 residues in the CDR3. With 4 bases clipped from V and 3 bases from J, the junction kept 3 bases outside the gene matches. Germline assignment: CDR1 SGHRS and CDR2 YFSETQ. CDR3 sequence: CASSPGQGKETQYF. The CDR3 nucleotides read TGCGCCAGCAGCCCGGGACAGGGGAAAGAGACCCAGTACTTC.

V gene TRBV11-1 combines with J gene TRBJ2-1; 7 nucleotides agree with TRBD1. The CDR3 contains 16 residues. Germline CDR1 reads SGHAT; CDR2 reads FQDESV (reference sequence). The V and J ends lost 4 bases and 1 base, in that order; junction bases with no gene match: 7. For the CDR3, the DNA is TGTGCCAGCAGCTCATCTCACAGGGGTTCCTACAATGAGCAGTTCTTC. It yields the protein CASSSSHRGSYNEQFF.